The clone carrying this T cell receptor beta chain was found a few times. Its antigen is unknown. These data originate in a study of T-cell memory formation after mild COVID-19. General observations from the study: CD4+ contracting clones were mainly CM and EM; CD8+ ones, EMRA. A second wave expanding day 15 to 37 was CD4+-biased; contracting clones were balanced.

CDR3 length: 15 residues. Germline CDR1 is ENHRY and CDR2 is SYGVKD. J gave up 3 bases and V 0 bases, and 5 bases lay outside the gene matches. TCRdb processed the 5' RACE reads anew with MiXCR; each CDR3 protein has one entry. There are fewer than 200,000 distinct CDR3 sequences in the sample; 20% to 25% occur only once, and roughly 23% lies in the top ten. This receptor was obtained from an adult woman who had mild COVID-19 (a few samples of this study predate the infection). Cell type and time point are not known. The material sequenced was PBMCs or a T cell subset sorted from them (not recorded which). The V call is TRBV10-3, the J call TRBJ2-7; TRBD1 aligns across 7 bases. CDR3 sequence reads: CAISESRTGGYEQYF. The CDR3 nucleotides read TGTGCCATCAGTGAGTCGAGGACAGGAGGCTACGAGCAGTACTTC.